The clone carrying this T cell receptor beta chain showed up many times. Its target is not known. These data originate in a study of post-analysis software for immune sequencing data. Study-wide background: Courses of disease covered relapsing-remitting, secondary progressive and progressive-relapsing multiple sclerosis. Points from the study as a whole: Controls showed lower frequencies than patients for a few TRBV segments, and TRBV5-6, TRBV5-1 and TRBV20-1 were among these. Batch-mates among the samples co-clustered strongly by F measure. Significantly lower normalized Chao1 diversity was seen in multiple sclerosis patients than in controls.

cDNA libraries for TCR beta contained unique molecular identifiers. It was from approximately 0.91 to 9.4 million T cells that approximately 500,000 cDNA molecules came. MiXCR, run by TCRdb on the PCR reads, gives a single entry per CDR3 protein. The sample lists about 770,000 distinct CDR3 sequences, around 45% seen once, with roughly 5% in the top ten. The germline CDR1 and CDR2 sequences are DFQATT and SNEGSKA (reference sequence). The CDR3 length is 14 residues. V gave up 5 bases and J gave up 2 bases, with 16 bases separating them. This chain uses TRBV20-1 with TRBJ2-7, with D hard to call. Sequenced material: blood. The clonotype originates from a girl under 18 with multiple sclerosis. DNA of the CDR3: TGCAGTGCTGTTAGGTCAGAGGCGACCTACGAGCAGTACTTC. As protein: CSAVRSEATYEQYF.